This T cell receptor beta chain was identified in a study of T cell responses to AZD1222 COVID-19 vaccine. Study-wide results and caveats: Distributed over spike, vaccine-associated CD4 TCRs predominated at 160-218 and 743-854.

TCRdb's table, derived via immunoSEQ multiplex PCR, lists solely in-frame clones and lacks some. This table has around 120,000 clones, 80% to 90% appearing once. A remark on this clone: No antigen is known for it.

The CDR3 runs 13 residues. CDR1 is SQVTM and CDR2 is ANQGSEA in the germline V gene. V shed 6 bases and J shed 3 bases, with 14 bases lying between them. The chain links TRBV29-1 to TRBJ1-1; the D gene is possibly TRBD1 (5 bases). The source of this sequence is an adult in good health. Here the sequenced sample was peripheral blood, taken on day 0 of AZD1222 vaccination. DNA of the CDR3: TGCAGCGTCGCTTTGGGGGGGGACACTGAAGCTTTCTTT. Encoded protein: CSVALGGDTEAFF. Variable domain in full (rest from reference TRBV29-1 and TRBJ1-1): SAVISQKPSRDICQRGTSLTIQCQVDSQVTMMFWYRQQPGQSLTLIATANQGSEATYESGFVIDKFPISRPNLTFSTLTVSNMSPEDSSIYLCSVALGGDTEAFFGQGTRLTVV.